These 14 T cell receptor beta chains were sequenced from one sample in a study of blood T cell repertoires in COVID-19. Produced via immunoSEQ multiplex PCR; TCRdb's table is partial and in-frame only. The sample holds some 250,000 clones; roughly 88% are singletons and the top ten take approximately 13%. What was sequenced was peripheral blood. The receptors stem from a man at least 80 years old with acute or convalescent COVID-19.

V usage is TRBV28 and J usage is TRBJ2-1; 9 bases fit TRBD1. The CDR3 is 15 amino acids. The J segment lost 4 bases and the V segment lost 4 bases, leaving 5 bases of the junction unmatched. Germline V gene sequence: CDR1 MDHEN, CDR2 SYDVKM. The CDR3, as DNA: TGTGCCAGCAGTTCGGACAGGGGCTTTTACAATGAGCAGTTCTTC. Protein sequence: CASSSDRGFYNEQFF.

J is TRBJ1-1 and V is TRBV19, with 7 bases fitting TRBD1. With 5 bases clipped from V and 4 bases from J, the junction kept 10 bases outside the gene matches. Per the germline V gene, CDR1 is LNHDA and CDR2 is SQIVND (reference sequence). The CDR3 is 15 amino acids. The CDR3 region is CASSRQGRTPTEAFF. The CDR3 DNA is TGTGCCAGTAGTCGACAGGGCCGAACCCCCACTGAAGCTTTCTTT.

The rearrangement uses TRBV9 and TRBJ2-3; 10 nucleotides agree with TRBD2. Germline V gives CDR1 SGDLS, CDR2 YYNGEE. V shed 2 bases, J shed 6 bases, and the junction held 12 bases outside the gene matches. This CDR3 is built from 17 residues. Written as DNA, the CDR3 is TGTGCCAGCAGCGTGGTCCTAGCGGGGGTGTCGGGGGATACGCAGTATTTT. Translated, it gives CASSVVLAGVSGDTQYF.

The chain is built from TRBV29-1 and TRBJ2-7; 8 nucleotides align to TRBD1. CDR3 length: 13 residues. V dropped 3 bases and J dropped 4; count of bases not matched to a gene: 5. Germline V gives CDR1 SQVTM, CDR2 ANQGSEA. Here the CDR3 DNA reads TGCAGCGTTGAGAGGACAGGGTCTTACGAGCAGTACTTC. This translates into CSVERTGSYEQYF.

V usage is TRBV19 and J usage is TRBJ1-2; 8 bases agree with TRBD1. The germline gives CDR1 LNHDA, CDR2 SQIVND (reference sequence). The CDR3 has 15 residues. The V gene end was trimmed by 6 bases and the J gene end by 0 bases; junction bases not matched to a gene: 6. Here the CDR3 DNA reads TGTGCCAGTAGCCTACAGGGGGGCCCTAACTATGGCTACACCTTC. This encodes CASSLQGGPNYGYTF.

The rearrangement uses TRBV29-1 and TRBJ1-4; D possibly corresponds to TRBD1 (6 bases). Germline CDR1 SQVTM, CDR2 ANQGSEA. This CDR3 region has 15 residues. Trimming removed 3 bases at V and 8 bases at J, with 19 bases between. CDR3 DNA: TGCAGCGTTGACAGGGGAGTGCGTTCTCGGGAAAAACTGTTTTTT. It encodes CSVDRGVRSREKLFF.

This chain connects TRBV15 to TRBJ2-1; 10 nucleotides match TRBD2. The CDR3 spans 18 residues. Germline loops: CDR1 LNHNV, CDR2 YYDKDF (reference sequence). Trimming removed 5 bases from V and 2 bases from J; junction bases left unmatched: 12. CDR3 protein: CATSLQAGGLSTYNEQFF. The CDR3 DNA is TGTGCCACCAGCCTACAAGCGGGAGGGTTAAGCACCTACAATGAGCAGTTCTTC.

The CDR3 DNA reads TGTGCCAGCAGCCCCCGGGACTCGTACACCGGGGAGCTGTTTTTT. This encodes CASSPRDSYTGELFF. The gene calls are TRBV7-9 and TRBJ2-2, with a weak D call TRBD2 (6 bases). Germline-derived CDR1 and CDR2 are SEHNR and FQNEAQ (reference sequence). The V end was cut by 5 bases, the J end by 3 bases, with 13 bases between. This CDR3 is built from 15 residues.

This rearrangement joins TRBV10-3 to TRBJ2-3; D not certain. The V gene lost 3 bases and the J gene lost 4 bases, with 5 bases spanning the gap. This CDR3 comprises 12 residues. Germline lookup yields CDR1 ENHRY and CDR2 SYGVKD. In DNA, the CDR3 is TGTGCCATCAGTGATATGTCAGATACGCAGTATTTT. Translating it yields CAISDMSDTQYF.

The rearrangement joins TRBV5-4 to TRBJ2-7, with TRBD1 matching over 7 bases. The germline V gene has CDR1 SGHNT and CDR2 YYREEE (reference sequence). V dropped 9 bases and J dropped 2; count of bases not matched to a gene: 11. The CDR3 runs 14 residues. The CDR3 DNA reads as TGTGCCACCCAGACAGGGAATCCCCCCTACGAGCAGTACTTC. This sequence encodes CATQTGNPPYEQYF. The entire variable domain, with the rest obtained from reference TRBV5-4 and TRBJ2-7, is as follows: ETGVTQSPTHLIKTRGQQVTLRCSSQSGHNTVSWYQQALGQGPQFIFQYYREEENGRGNFPPRFSGLQFPNYSSELNVNALELDDSALYLCATQTGNPPYEQYFGPGTRLTVT.

The chain couples TRBV28 to TRBJ1-2; TRBD1 agrees at 7 bases. The CDR3 runs 13 residues. Germline CDR1 and CDR2: MDHEN and SYDVKM. The V and J ends lost 8 bases and 4 bases, in that order; junction bases with no gene match: 7. DNA for the CDR3: TGTGCCAGCGGGACAGCTTCCGCCTATGGCTACACCTTC. Its translation is CASGTASAYGYTF.

The genes are TRBV7-9 and TRBJ2-7; D unclear. Between the trimmed V and J ends, which lost 1 base and 6 bases, there was a span of 13 bases. The length of the CDR3 is 14 residues. CDR1 and CDR2 from the germline V gene are SEHNR and FQNEAQ (reference sequence). This chain's CDR3 is CASSLGPGPSEQYF. DNA of the CDR3: TGTGCCAGCAGCTTAGGTCCGGGTCCCAGCGAGCAGTACTTC.

The chain has TRBV19 and TRBJ1-2; possibly TRBD1 for D (5 bases). This CDR3 comprises 12 residues. The ends were cut back, 6 bases at V and 8 bases at J, with 13 bases in the middle. Germline V gene data show CDR1 as LNHDA and CDR2 as SQIVND (reference sequence). CDR3 in DNA: TGTGCCAGTAGAGGCGGGGGATGGGGCTACACCTTC. Its translation is CASRGGGWGYTF.

This rearrangement joins TRBV27 to TRBJ1-1, with 7 nucleotides matching TRBD1. CDR1 is MNHEY, CDR2 SMNVEV, per germline (reference sequence). This CDR3 has 13 residues. The ends lost 7 bases at V and 1 base at J; junction bases unmatched: 3. The chain's CDR3 is CASKGQPNTEAFF. For the CDR3, the DNA is TGTGCCAGCAAGGGACAGCCGAACACTGAAGCTTTCTTT.